Below are 21 T cell receptor beta chains sequenced from a single sample in a study of cytomegalovirus exposure and HLA in healthy donors. The PCR ran on 60 Vbeta and 13 Jbeta primers. Data came from immunoSEQ multiplex PCR; TCRdb stores just in-frame clones and leaves some out. This table has roughly 200,000 clones, about 80% appearing once. Sample: PBMCs. The receptors derive from a middle-aged woman in good health and CMV-seronegative.

J is TRBJ1-2 and V is TRBV18; 12 bases are shared with TRBD1. The CDR3 runs to 13 residues. With 3 bases clipped from V and 7 bases from J, the junction kept 0 bases outside the gene matches. CDR1 and CDR2 (germline): KGHSH, LQKENI. The DNA of the CDR3 is TGTGCCAGCTCACCGGGACAGGGGGCTGGCTACACCTTC. Translated: CASSPGQGAGYTF.

The chain combines TRBV6-5 with TRBJ2-5; TRBD1 matches 7 bases. Germline-derived CDR1 and CDR2 are MNHEY and SVGAGI. Trimming cost V 6 bases and J 4 bases; bases outside gene matches: 5. This CDR3 has 13 residues. The CDR3 DNA reads TGTGCCAGCAGCCCACAGGGGAGAGAGACCCAGTACTTC. It codes for CASSPQGRETQYF.

J is TRBJ1-3 and V is TRBV18, with D possibly matching TRBD1 (6 bases). The CDR3 extends over 15 amino acids. Germline V gives CDR1 KGHSH, CDR2 LQKENI. V gave up 3 bases and J gave up 3 bases, with 12 bases separating them. As DNA, the CDR3 is TGTGCCAGCTCACCCCTGGACAGAAATGGAAACACCATATATTTT. Protein product: CASSPLDRNGNTIYF. The full variable domain, its missing parts supplied by reference TRBV18 and TRBJ1-3, is NAGVMQNPRHLVRRRGQEARLRCSPMKGHSHVYWYRQLPEEGLKFMVYLQKENIIDESGMPKERFSAEFPKEGPSILRIQQVVRGDSAAYFCASSPLDRNGNTIYFGEGSWLTVV.

V gene TRBV4-2 combines with J gene TRBJ2-7; perhaps TRBD2 as D (6 bases). V was trimmed by 3 bases and J by 5 bases, leaving 20 bases between them. The CDR3 has 16 amino acids. Per the germline V gene, CDR1 is LGHNA and CDR2 is YNFKEQ. CDR3 nucleotide sequence: TGTGCCAGCAGCCACGGGGGTTGGACGGGGCCGCACGAGCAGTACTTC. This sequence encodes CASSHGGWTGPHEQYF.

The CDR3, as DNA: TGTGCCAGCAGCCCACGGAGAGCTGATACGCAGTATTTT. The encoded protein is CASSPRRADTQYF. The chain combines TRBV7-2 with TRBJ2-3; D uncertain. CDR1 is SGHTA, CDR2 FQGNSA, per germline. Trimming left V 5 bases short and J 6 bases short, with 12 bases between. The CDR3 covers 13 residues.

The V call is TRBV7-9, the J call TRBJ1-1, with 7 bases identical to TRBD1. V was pared by 5 bases and J by 7 bases, with 1 base of the junction left unmatched. In germline, CDR1 is SEHNR, CDR2 FQNEAQ (reference sequence). This CDR3 comprises 11 residues. CDR3 DNA sequence: TGTGCCAGCAGCGGGACAGTTGAAGCTTTCTTT. The encoded protein is CASSGTVEAFF.

The rearrangement joins TRBV30 to TRBJ2-7; 10 bases map to TRBD2. Per the germline V gene, CDR1 is GTSNPN and CDR2 is SVGIG (reference sequence). CDR3 length equals 13 residues. V shed 1 base, J shed 6 bases, and the junction held 3 bases outside the gene matches. The CDR3 loop is CAWSASGGSEQYF. CDR3 in DNA: TGTGCCTGGAGTGCTAGCGGGGGAAGCGAGCAGTACTTC. The variable domain in full, completed from reference TRBV30 and TRBJ2-7, reads SQTIHQWPATLVQPVGSPLSLECTVEGTSNPNLYWYRQAAGRGLQLLFYSVGIGQISSEVPQNLSASRPQDRQFILSSKKLLLSDSGFYLCAWSASGGSEQYFGPGTRLTVT.

V gene TRBV19 combines with J gene TRBJ1-5, with 10 bases identical to TRBD1. This CDR3 comprises 15 residues. The V segment lost 5 bases and the J segment 3 bases; nucleotides outside the gene matches: 4. The V gene's germline CDR1 is LNHDA and CDR2 SQIVND (reference sequence). CDR3: CASSLGQGDNQPQHF. CDR3 in DNA: TGTGCCAGTAGTCTTGGACAGGGGGACAATCAGCCCCAGCATTTT.

The chain is built from TRBV9 and TRBJ2-5; 7 nucleotides align to TRBD1. Germline V gene lookup returns CDR1 SGDLS and CDR2 YYNGEE. This CDR3 has 14 amino acids. The ends lost 4 bases at V and 1 base at J; junction bases unmatched: 4. The CDR3 DNA sequence: TGTGCCAGCAGCAGTAGGACAGGCCAAGAGACCCAGTACTTC. Translating it yields CASSSRTGQETQYF. The whole variable domain, filled in from reference TRBV9 and TRBJ2-5, reads DSGVTQTPKHLITATGQRVTLRCSPRSGDLSVYWYQQSLDQGLQFLIQYYNGEERAKGNILERFSAQQFPDLHSELNLSSLELGDSALYFCASSSRTGQETQYFGPGTRLLVL.

This sequence joins TRBV9 and TRBJ1-3, with D possibly TRBD1 on 5 matching bases. The CDR3 sequence is 18 residues long. Germline V gene data show CDR1 as SGDLS and CDR2 as YYNGEE. Between the trimmed V and J ends, which lost 0 bases and 0 bases, there was a span of 16 bases. The CDR3 DNA reads as TGTGCCAGCAGCGTAGGCTCGGCAGGTAGGGGCTCTGGAAACACCATATATTTT. It is translated as CASSVGSAGRGSGNTIYF. Filled out from reference TRBV9 and TRBJ1-3, the complete variable domain reads DSGVTQTPKHLITATGQRVTLRCSPRSGDLSVYWYQQSLDQGLQFLIQYYNGEERAKGNILERFSAQQFPDLHSELNLSSLELGDSALYFCASSVGSAGRGSGNTIYFGEGSWLTVV.

The J gene is TRBJ1-6, the V gene TRBV11-2, with D hard to call. V was trimmed by 0 bases and J by 8 bases, leaving 5 bases between them. Per the germline V gene, CDR1 is SGHAT and CDR2 is FQNNGV. This CDR3 is 13 amino acids long. In nucleotides, the CDR3 is TGTGCCAGCAGCTTAGAGAGTGATTCACCCCTCCACTTT. Encoded protein: CASSLESDSPLHF.

The chain employs TRBV5-4 and TRBJ2-7, with TRBD1 matching 7 bases. There are 16 residues in the CDR3. The V segment lost 4 bases and the J segment 3 bases; nucleotides outside the gene matches: 13. Looked up from germline, CDR1 is SGHNT and CDR2 is YYREEE (reference sequence). In nucleotides, the CDR3 is TGTGCCAGCAGCGCGGCAGCCGGGACAGCTAACTACGAGCAGTACTTC. It translates to CASSAAAGTANYEQYF.

The rearrangement uses TRBV9 and TRBJ1-1, with D perhaps matching TRBD1 (5 bases). CDR1 and CDR2 (germline): SGDLS, YYNGEE. The CDR3 is 15 residues long. V was cut by 3 bases and J by 1 base, with 13 bases left in between. CDR3 sequence: CASSARDWGNTEAFF. CDR3 coding DNA: TGTGCCAGCAGCGCGAGGGACTGGGGGAACACTGAAGCTTTCTTT.

The chain combines TRBV7-9 with TRBJ1-1; 7 nucleotides align to TRBD1. The J segment lost 0 bases and the V segment lost 4 bases, leaving 11 bases of the junction unmatched. This CDR3 is 17 amino acids long. Germline V gives CDR1 SEHNR, CDR2 FQNEAQ (reference sequence). The CDR3, as DNA: TGTGCCAGCAGCTCCCCGACAGGGAGAAATCTGAACACTGAAGCTTTCTTT. Translating gives CASSSPTGRNLNTEAFF.

V is TRBV5-5 and J is TRBJ1-2; D ambiguous. V lost 0 bases and J lost 8, with 11 bases in between. CDR3 length equals 13 residues. In germline, CDR1 is SGHKS, CDR2 YYEKEE (reference sequence). The CDR3 region has the DNA TGTGCCAGCAGCTTGGAGCTCGGAGGCGGCTACACCTTC. It specifies CASSLELGGGYTF. Full variable domain (outside the CDR3, taken from reference TRBV5-5 and TRBJ1-2): DAGVTQSPTHLIKTRGQQVTLRCSPISGHKSVSWYQQVLGQGPQFIFQYYEKEERGRGNFPDRFSARQFPNYSSELNVNALLLGDSALYLCASSLELGGGYTFGSGTRLTVV.

The sample holds a few counts of this clone. J is TRBJ2-2 and V is TRBV7-9; D is unclear. V was shortened by 5 bases and J by 7 bases, with 17 bases between the two germline ends. This CDR3 comprises 15 residues. Germline-derived CDR1 and CDR2 are SEHNR and FQNEAQ (reference sequence). The DNA for the CDR3 is TGTGCCAGCAGCCTATTCATGGGCTCCGACGGGGAGCTGTTTTTT. As protein: CASSLFMGSDGELFF.

The genes are TRBV6-5 and TRBJ2-7, with D possibly TRBD2 on 6 matching bases. The CDR3 has 12 residues. The germline V gene encodes CDR1 MNHEY and CDR2 SVGAGI. Trimming took 0 bases from V and 7 from J, leaving 7 bases between them. The CDR3 protein is CASSYSAGEQYF. CDR3 nucleotides: TGTGCCAGCAGTTACTCCGCGGGGGAGCAGTACTTC.

The chain combines TRBV5-4 with TRBJ1-4; 11 bases are a match to TRBD1. Trimming removed 4 bases from V and 6 bases from J; junction bases left unmatched: 5. The CDR3 covers 15 residues. Per germline, CDR1 SGHNT and CDR2 YYREEE (reference sequence). CDR3 in amino acids: CASSPGDRGDEKLFF. For the CDR3, the DNA is TGTGCCAGCAGCCCGGGGGACAGGGGGGATGAAAAACTGTTTTTT.

The rearrangement uses TRBV5-6 and TRBJ2-5, with TRBD2 as a possible D gene (6 bases). V was trimmed by 0 bases and J by 4 bases, leaving 7 bases between them. Germline V lookup: CDR1 SGHDT, CDR2 YYEEEE. This CDR3 spans 13 amino acids. The CDR3 DNA reads TGTGCCAGCAGCTTGGAGCGGGTAGAGACCCAGTACTTC. This encodes CASSLERVETQYF.

The chain carries TRBV19 and TRBJ2-1; D gene ambiguous. V was cut by 4 bases and J by 5 bases, with 9 bases left in between. This CDR3 has 13 residues. The germline gives CDR1 LNHDA, CDR2 SQIVND (reference sequence). The CDR3 coding sequence is TGTGCCAGTAGTACCCTCGCGGACAATGAGCAGTTCTTC. This gives the protein CASSTLADNEQFF. Using reference TRBV19 and TRBJ2-1 for the parts outside the CDR3, the full variable domain is DGGITQSPKYLFRKEGQNVTLSCEQNLNHDAMYWYRQDPGQGLRLIYYSQIVNDFQKGDIAEGYSVSREKKESFPLTVTSAQKNPTAFYLCASSTLADNEQFFGPGTRLTVL.

Of note for this clone: The sample has other DNA sequences that encode this CDR3 too. This chain joins TRBV6-1 and TRBJ1-5; TRBD1 might be the D (6 bases). CDR3 size: 14 residues. Germline CDR1 reads MNHNS; CDR2 reads SASEGT. With 6 bases removed from V and 4 bases from J, the gap between germline ends came to 13 bases. DNA for the CDR3: TGTGCCAGCAGCCCGGGGGGCGGTAATCAGCCCCAGCATTTT. Its translation is CASSPGGGNQPQHF.